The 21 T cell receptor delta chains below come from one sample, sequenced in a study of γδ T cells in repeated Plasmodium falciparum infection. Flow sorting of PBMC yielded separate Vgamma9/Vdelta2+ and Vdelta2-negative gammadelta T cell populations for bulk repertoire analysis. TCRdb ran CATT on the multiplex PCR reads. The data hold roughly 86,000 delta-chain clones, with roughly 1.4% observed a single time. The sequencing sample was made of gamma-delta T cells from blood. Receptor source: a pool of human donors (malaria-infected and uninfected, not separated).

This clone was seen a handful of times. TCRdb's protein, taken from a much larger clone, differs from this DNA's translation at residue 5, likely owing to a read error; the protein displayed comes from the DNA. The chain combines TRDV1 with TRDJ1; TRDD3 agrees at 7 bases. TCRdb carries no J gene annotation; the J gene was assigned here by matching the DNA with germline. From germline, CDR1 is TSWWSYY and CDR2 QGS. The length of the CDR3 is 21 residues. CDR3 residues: CALGKLLPRHLRGGYTDKLIF. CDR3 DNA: TGTGCTCTTGGGAAACTCCTGCCCCGTCACCTCAGGGGGGGATACACCGATAAACTCATCTTT.

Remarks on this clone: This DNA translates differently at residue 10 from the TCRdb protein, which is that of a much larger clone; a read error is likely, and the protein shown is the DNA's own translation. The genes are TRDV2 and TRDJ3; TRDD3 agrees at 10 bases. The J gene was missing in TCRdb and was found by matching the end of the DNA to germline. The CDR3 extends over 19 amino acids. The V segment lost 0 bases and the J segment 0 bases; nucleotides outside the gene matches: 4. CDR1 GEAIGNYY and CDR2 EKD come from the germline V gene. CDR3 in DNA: TGTGCCTGTGACACCGTCTGGGGGATAGGCTCCTGGGACACCCGACAGATGTTTTTC. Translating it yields CACDTVWGIGSWDTRQMFF.

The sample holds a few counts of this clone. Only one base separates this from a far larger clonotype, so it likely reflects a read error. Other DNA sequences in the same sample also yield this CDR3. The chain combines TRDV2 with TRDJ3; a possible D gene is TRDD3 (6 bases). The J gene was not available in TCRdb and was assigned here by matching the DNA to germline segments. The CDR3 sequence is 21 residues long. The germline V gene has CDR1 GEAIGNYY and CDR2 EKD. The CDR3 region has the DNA TGTGCCTGCGACACCGGTGGTCAGCCTGGGGACCTCTCCTGGGACACCCGACAGATGTTTTTC. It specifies CACDTGGQPGDLSWDTRQMFF.

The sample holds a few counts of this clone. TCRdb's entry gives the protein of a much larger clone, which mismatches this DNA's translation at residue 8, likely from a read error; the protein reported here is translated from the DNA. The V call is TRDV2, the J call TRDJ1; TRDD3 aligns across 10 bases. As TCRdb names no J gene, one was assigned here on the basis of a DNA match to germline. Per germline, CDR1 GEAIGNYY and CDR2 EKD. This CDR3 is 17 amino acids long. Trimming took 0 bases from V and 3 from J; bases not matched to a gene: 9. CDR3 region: CACDTGGYGKRPDKLIF. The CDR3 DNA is TGTGCCTGTGACACCGGGGGATACGGTAAGCGGCCCGATAAACTCATCTTT.

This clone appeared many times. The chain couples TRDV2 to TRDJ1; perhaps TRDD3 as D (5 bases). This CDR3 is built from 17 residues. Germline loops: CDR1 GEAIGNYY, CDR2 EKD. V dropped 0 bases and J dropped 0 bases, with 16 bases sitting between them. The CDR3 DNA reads TGTGCCTGTGACACCGGGGGCCGGGGGCCGTACACCGATAAACTCATCTTT. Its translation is CACDTGGRGPYTDKLIF.

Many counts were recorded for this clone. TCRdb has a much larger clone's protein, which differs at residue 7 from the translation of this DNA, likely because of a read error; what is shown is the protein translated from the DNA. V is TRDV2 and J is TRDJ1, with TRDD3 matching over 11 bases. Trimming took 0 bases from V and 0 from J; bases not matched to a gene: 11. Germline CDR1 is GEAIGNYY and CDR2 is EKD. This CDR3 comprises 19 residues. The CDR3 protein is CACDTVSGGYVGYTDKLIF. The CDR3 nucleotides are TGTGCCTGTGACACCGTAAGTGGGGGATACGTGGGGTACACCGATAAACTCATCTTT.

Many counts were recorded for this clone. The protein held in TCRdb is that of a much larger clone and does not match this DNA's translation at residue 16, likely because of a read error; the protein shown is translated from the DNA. CDR3 sequence: CALGERPRYWGMVRYADKLIF. The DNA of the CDR3 is TGTGCTCTTGGGGAACGTCCGAGGTACTGGGGAATGGTTCGGTACGCCGATAAACTCATCTTT. V gene TRDV1 combines with J gene TRDJ1; 7 bases are shared with TRDD3. Losses at the gene ends were 1 base for V and 3 bases for J; bases not matched to a gene: 23. The V gene's germline CDR1 is TSWWSYY and CDR2 QGS. The CDR3 totals 21 residues.

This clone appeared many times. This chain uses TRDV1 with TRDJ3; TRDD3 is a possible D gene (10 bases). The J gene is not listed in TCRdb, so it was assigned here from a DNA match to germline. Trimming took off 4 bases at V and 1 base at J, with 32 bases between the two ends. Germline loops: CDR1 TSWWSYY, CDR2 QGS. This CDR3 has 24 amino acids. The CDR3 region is CALGGFLPTDWGISSSWDTRQMFF. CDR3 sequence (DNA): TGTGCTCTTGGGGGGTTCCTTCCTACGGACTGGGGGATCTCGTCATCCTGGGACACCCGACAGATGTTTTTC.

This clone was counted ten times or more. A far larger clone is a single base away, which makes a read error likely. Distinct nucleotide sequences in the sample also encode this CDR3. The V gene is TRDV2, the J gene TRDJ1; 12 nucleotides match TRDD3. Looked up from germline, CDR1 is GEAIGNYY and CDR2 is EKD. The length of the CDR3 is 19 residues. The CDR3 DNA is TGTGCCTGCGACACCCTCCTACTGGGGGATACCCGCTACACCGATAAACTCATCTTT. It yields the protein CACDTLLLGDTRYTDKLIF.

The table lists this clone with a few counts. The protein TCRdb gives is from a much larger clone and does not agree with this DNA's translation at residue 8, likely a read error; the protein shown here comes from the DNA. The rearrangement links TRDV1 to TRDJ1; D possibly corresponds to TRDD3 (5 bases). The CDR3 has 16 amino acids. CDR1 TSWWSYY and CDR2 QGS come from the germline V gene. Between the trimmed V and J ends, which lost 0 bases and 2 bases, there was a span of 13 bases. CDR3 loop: CALGELLLGKTDKLIF. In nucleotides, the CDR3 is TGTGCTCTTGGGGAACTTTTGTTGGGGAAGACCGATAAACTCATCTTT.

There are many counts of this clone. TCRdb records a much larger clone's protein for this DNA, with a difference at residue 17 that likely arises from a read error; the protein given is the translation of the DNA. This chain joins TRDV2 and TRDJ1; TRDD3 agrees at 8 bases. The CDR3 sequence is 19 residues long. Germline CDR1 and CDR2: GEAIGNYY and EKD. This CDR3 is CACDTVGDPPRRRTDKPIF. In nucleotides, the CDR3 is TGTGCCTGTGACACCGTGGGGGATCCCCCTCGGAGGAGGACCGATAAACCCATCTTT.

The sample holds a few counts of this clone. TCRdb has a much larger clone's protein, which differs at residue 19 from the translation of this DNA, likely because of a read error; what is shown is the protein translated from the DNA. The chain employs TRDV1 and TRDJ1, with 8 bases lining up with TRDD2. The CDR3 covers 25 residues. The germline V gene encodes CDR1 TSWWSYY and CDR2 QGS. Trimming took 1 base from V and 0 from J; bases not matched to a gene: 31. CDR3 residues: CALGERFHFLPELKVYAAHTDKLIF. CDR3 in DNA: TGTGCTCTTGGGGAACGATTTCACTTCCTACCGGAATTAAAGGTTTACGCGGCGCACACCGATAAACTCATCTTT.

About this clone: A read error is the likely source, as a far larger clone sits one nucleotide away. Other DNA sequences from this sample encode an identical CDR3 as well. CDR3 sequence (DNA): TGCGCCTGTGACACCTTGGGGGCTCGGGGAATCGATAAACTCATCTTT. Translating gives CACDTLGARGIDKLIF. The chain links TRDV2 to TRDJ1, with D possibly TRDD3 on 6 matching bases. TCRdb carries no J gene annotation; the J gene was assigned here by matching the DNA with germline. Germline V gene data show CDR1 as GEAIGNYY and CDR2 as EKD. This CDR3 spans 16 amino acids.

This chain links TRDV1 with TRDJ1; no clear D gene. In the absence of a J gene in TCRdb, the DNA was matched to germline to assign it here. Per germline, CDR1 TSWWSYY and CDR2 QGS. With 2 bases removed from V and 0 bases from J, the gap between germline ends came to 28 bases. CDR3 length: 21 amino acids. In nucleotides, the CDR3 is TGTGCTCTTGGGGAAAGGCGTCCCTTGTCGGAAGGACCCGATTACACCGATAAACTCATCTTT. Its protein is CALGERRPLSEGPDYTDKLIF.

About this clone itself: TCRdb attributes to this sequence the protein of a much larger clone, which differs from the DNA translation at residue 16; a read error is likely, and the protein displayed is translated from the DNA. CDR3 nucleotide sequence: TGTGCCTGTGACACCGGTAAGCCGGTTGGACCTCCGACAGCACCACGCAACACCGATAAACTCATCTTT. Protein product: CACDTGKPVGPPTAPRNTDKLIF. V is TRDV2 and J is TRDJ1, with D uncertain. The germline V and J ends were trimmed by 0 bases and 0 bases, with 34 bases remaining between them. The CDR3 length is 23 residues. In germline, CDR1 is GEAIGNYY, CDR2 EKD.

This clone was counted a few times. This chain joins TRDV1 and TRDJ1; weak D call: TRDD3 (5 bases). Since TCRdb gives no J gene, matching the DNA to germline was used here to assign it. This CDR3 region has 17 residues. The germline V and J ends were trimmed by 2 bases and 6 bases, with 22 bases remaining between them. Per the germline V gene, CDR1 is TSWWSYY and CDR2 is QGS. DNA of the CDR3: TGTGCTCTTGGGGAATACGAGTGGCGGATAAATTTGAATAAACTCATCTTT. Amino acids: CALGEYEWRINLNKLIF.

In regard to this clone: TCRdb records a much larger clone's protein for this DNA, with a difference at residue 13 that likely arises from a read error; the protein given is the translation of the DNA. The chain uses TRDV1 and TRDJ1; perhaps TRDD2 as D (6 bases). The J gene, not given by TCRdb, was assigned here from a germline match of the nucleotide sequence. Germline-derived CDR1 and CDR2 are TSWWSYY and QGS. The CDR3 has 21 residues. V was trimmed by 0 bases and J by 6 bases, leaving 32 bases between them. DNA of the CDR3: TGTGCTCTTGGGGAACTACTCCTACGTGGCTCTGGGTGCCTCTCCCCCCATAAACTCATCTTT. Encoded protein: CALGELLLRGSGCLSPHKLIF.

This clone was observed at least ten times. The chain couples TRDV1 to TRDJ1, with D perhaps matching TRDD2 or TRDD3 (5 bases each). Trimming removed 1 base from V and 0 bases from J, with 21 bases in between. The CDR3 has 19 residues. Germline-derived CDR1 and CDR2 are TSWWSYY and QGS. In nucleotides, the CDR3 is TGTGCTCTTGGGGAACCCTACCCCCGGGGGGCCCGGTACACCGATAAACTCATCTTT. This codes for CALGEPYPRGARYTDKLIF.

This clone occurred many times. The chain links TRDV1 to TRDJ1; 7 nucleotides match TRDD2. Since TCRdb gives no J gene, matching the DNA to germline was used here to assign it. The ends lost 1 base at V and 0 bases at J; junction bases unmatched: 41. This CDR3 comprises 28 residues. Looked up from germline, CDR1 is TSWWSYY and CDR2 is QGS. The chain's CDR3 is CALGEPLPLRASPTPSSVPDSHTDKLIF. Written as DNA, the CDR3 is TGTGCTCTTGGGGAACCCCTCCCCCTTAGAGCCTCCCCCACCCCTTCCTCCGTACCGGATTCGCACACCGATAAACTCATCTTT.

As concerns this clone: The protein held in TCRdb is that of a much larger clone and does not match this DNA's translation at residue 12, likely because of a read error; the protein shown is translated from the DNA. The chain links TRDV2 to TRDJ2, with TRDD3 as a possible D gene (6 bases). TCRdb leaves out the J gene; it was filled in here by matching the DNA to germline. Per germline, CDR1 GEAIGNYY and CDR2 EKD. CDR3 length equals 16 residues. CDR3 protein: CACDTKGEALTVQLFF. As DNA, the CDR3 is TGTGCCTGTGACACGAAGGGGGAAGCTTTGACAGTACAACTCTTCTTT.

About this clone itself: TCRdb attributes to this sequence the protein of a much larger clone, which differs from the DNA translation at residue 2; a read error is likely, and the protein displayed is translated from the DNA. CDR3 in DNA: TGTTCCTGTAACTATCTGGGGGATCAAGGGTACACCGATAAACTCATCTTT. It codes for CSCNYLGDQGYTDKLIF. The rearrangement links TRDV2 to TRDJ1; TRDD3 matches at 9 bases. In germline, CDR1 is GEAIGNYY, CDR2 EKD. This CDR3 is 17 amino acids long.